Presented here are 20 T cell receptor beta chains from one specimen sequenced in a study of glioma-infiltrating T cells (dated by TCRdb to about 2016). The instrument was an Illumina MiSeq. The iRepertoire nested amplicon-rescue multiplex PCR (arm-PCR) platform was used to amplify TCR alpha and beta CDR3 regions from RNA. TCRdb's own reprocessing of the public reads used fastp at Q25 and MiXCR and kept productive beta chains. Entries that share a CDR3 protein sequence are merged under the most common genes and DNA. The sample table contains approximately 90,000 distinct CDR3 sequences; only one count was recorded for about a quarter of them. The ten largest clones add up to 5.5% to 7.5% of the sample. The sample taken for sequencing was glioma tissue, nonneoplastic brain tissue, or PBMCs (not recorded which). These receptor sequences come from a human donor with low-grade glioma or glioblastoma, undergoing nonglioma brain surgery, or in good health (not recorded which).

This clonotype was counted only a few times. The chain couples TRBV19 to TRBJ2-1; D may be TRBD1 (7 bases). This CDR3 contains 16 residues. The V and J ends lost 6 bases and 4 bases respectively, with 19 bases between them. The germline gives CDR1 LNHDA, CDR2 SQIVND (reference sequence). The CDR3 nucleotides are TGTGCCAGTAGCCGAGGGACAGCGGGTCTTTACAATGAGCAGTTCTTC. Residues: CASSRGTAGLYNEQFF.

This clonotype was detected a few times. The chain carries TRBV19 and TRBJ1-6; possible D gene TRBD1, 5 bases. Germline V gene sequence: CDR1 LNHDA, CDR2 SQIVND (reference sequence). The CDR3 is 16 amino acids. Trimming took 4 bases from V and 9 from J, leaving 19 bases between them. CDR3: CASSTPGRAFGSPLHF. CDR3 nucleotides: TGTGCCAGTAGTACCCCAGGGAGGGCGTTTGGTTCACCCCTCCACTTT.

The CDR3 sequence: CASSLGTGTNYGYTF. The CDR3, as DNA: TGTGCCAGCAGCTTGGGGACAGGGACCAACTATGGCTACACCTTC. The rearrangement joins TRBV5-5 to TRBJ1-2; 8 positions match TRBD1. The CDR3 spans 15 residues. CDR1 and CDR2 (germline): SGHKS, YYEKEE (reference sequence). V shed 0 bases and J 2 bases; nucleotides not matched to a gene: 3.

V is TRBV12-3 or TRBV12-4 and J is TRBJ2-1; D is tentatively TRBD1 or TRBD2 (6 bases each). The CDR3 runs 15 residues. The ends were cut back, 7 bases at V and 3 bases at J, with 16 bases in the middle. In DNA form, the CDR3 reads TGTGCCAGCAAGGCGGGACACAGGGTCTACAATGAGCAGTTCTTC. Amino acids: CASKAGHRVYNEQFF.

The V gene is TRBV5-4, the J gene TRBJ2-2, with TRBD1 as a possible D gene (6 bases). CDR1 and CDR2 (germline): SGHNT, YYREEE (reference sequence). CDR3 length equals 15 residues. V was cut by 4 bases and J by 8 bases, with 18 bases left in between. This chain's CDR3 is CASSPTLSQGGELFF. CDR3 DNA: TGTGCCAGCAGCCCCACCCTTTCCCAGGGGGGGGAGCTGTTTTTT.

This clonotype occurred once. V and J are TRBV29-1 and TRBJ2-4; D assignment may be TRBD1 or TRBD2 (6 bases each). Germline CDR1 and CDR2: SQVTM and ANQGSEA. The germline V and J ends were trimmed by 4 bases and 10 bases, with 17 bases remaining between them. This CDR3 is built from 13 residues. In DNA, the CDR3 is TGCAGCGTTGTTTGGGGGGCGCTTTATATTCAGTACTTC. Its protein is CSVVWGALYIQYF.

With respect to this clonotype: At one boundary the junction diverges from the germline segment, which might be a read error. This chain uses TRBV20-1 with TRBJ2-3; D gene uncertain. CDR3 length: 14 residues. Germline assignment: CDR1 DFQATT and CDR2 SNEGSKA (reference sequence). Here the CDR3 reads CGANRPENLNTQYF. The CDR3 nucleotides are TGCGGTGCTAATAGACCGGAGAATTTGAATACGCAGTACTTT.

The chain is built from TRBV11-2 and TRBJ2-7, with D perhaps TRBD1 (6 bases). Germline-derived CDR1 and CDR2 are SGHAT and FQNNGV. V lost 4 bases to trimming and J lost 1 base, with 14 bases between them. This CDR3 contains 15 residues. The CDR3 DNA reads TGTGCCAGCAGCTCACTCCGGGACAAGTCCTACGAGCAGTACTTC. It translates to CASSSLRDKSYEQYF.

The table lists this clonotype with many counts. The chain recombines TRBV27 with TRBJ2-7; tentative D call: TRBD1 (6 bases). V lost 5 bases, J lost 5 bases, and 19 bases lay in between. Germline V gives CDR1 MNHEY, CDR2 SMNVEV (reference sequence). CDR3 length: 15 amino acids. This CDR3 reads CASSLVGTLPNEQYF. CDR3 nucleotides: TGTGCCAGCAGTCTAGTGGGGACACTTCCTAACGAGCAGTACTTC.

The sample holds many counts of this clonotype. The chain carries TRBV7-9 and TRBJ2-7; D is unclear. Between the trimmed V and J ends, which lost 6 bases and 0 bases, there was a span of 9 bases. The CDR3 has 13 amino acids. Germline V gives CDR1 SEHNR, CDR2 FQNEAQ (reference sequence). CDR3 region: CASSWSSSYEQYF. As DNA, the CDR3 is TGTGCCAGCAGTTGGTCGAGCTCCTACGAGCAGTACTTC.

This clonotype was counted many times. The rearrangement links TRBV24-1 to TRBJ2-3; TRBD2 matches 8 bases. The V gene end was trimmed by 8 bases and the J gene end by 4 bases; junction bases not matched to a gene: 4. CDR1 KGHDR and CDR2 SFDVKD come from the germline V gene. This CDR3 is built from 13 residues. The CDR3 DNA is TGTGCCACCAAGGCTAGCGGGTCAGATACGCAGTATTTT. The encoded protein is CATKASGSDTQYF.

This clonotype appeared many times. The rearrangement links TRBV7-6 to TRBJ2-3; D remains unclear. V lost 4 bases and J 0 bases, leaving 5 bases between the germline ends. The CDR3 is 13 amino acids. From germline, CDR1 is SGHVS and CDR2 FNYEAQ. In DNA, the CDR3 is TGTGCCAGCAGCTCGGACAGCACAGATACGCAGTATTTT. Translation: CASSSDSTDTQYF.

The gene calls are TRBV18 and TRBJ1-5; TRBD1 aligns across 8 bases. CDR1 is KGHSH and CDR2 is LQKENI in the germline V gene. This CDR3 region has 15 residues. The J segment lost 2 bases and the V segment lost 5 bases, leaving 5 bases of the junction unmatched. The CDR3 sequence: CASSTGQVRNQPQHF. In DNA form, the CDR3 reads TGTGCCAGCTCAACGGGACAGGTGCGCAATCAGCCCCAGCATTTT.

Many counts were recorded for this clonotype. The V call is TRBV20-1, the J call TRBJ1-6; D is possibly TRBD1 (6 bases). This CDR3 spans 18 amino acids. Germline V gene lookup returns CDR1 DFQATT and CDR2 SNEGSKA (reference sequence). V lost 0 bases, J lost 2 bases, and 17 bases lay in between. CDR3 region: CSARDPQGVSAYNSPLHF. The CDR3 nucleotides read TGCAGTGCTAGAGATCCACAGGGCGTCTCGGCCTATAATTCACCCCTCCACTTT.

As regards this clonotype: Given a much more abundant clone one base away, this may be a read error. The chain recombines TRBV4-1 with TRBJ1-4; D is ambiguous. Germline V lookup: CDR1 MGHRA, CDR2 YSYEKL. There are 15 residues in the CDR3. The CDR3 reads CTSSQDGVRGEKLFF. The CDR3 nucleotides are TGCACCAGCAGCCAAGATGGCGTCAGAGGGGAAAAACTGTTTTTT.

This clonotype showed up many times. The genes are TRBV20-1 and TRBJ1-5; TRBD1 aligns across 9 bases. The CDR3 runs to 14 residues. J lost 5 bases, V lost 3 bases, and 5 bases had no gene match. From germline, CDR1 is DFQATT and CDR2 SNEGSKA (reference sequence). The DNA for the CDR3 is TGCAGTGCTAGGGTCGGGACAGGGCATCAGCCCCAGCATTTT. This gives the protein CSARVGTGHQPQHF.

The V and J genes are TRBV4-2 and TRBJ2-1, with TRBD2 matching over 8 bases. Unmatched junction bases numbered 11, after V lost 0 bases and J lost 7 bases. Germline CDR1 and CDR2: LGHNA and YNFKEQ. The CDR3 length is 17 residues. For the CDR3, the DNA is TGTGCCAGCAGCCAAGAAGGGGGTGGGACTAGTGGGAATGAGCAGTTCTTC. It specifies CASSQEGGGTSGNEQFF.

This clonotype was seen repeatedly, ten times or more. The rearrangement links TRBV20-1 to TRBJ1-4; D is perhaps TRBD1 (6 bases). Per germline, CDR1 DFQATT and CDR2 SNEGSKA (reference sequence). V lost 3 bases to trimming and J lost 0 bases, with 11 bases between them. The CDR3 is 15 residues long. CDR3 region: CSASRGSATNEKLFF. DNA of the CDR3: TGCAGTGCTAGCAGGGGCTCTGCAACTAATGAAAAACTGTTTTTT.

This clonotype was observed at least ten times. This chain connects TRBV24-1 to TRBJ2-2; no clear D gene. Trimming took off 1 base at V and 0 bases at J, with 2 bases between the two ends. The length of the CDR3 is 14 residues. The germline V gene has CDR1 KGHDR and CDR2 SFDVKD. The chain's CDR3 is CATSDFSNTGELFF. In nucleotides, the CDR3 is TGTGCCACCAGTGATTTCTCGAACACCGGGGAGCTGTTTTTT.

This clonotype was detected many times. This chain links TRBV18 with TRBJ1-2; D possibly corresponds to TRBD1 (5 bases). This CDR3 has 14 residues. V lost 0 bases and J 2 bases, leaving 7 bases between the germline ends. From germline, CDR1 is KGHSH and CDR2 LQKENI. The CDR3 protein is CASSPPWGNYGYTF. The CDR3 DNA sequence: TGTGCCAGCTCACCACCGTGGGGGAACTATGGCTACACCTTC.